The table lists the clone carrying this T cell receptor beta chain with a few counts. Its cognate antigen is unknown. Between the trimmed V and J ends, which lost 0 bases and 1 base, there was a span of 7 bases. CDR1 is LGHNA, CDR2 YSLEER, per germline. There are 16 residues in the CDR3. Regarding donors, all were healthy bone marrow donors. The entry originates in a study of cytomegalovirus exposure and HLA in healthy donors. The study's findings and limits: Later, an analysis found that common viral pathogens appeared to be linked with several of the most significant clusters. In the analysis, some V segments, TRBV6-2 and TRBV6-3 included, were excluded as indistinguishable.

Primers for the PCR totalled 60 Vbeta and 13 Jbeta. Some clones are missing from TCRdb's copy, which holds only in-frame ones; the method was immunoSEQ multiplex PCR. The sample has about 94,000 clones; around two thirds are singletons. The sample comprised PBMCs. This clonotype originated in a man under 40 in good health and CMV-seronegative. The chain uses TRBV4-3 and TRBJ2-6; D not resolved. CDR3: CASSQDSVSGANVLTF. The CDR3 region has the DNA TGCGCCAGCAGCCAAGATTCGGTTTCTGGGGCCAACGTCCTGACTTTC.